This TCR beta chain was found in a study of monozygotic twins with inflammatory bowel disease. Blood was drawn at under 3 ml per donor. On this clonotype: Its target is not known.

Each sample's cDNA came from eight separate reactions. TCRdb reprocessed the 5' RACE reads and reports one entry per CDR3 protein, with no DNA. This sample's clone table lists 350,000 to 550,000 distinct CDR3 sequences. The V gene's germline CDR1 is KGHSH and CDR2 LQKENI. The length of the CDR3 is 15 residues. Study-wide findings and caveats: Discordant twins showed the same repertoire similarity as concordant twins, possibly from limited power.

Sequencing input: blood. The source is a human donor with ulcerative colitis or Crohn's disease, or a healthy co-twin of an affected twin (not recorded which). The V and J genes are TRBV18 and TRBJ2-7. CDR3 in amino acids: CASSPVGQGSYEQYF.